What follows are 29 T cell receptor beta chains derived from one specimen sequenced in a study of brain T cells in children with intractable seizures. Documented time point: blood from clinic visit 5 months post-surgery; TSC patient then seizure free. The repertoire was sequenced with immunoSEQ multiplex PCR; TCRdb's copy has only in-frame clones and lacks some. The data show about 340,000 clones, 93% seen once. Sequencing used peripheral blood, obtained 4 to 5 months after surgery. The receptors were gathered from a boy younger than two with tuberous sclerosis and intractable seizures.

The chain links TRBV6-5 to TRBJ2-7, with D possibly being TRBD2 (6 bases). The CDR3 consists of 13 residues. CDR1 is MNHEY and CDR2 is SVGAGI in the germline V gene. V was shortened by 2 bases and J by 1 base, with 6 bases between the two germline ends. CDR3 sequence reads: CASSYRGSYEQYF. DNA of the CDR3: TGTGCCAGCAGTTACCGGGGGTCCTACGAGCAGTACTTC.

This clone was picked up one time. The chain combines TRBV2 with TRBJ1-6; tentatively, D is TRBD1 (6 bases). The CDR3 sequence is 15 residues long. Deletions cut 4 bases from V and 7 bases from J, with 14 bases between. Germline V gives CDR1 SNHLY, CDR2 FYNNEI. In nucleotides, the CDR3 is TGTGCCAGCAGTGGTAGGGGGACACTCAATTCACCCCTCCACTTT. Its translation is CASSGRGTLNSPLHF.

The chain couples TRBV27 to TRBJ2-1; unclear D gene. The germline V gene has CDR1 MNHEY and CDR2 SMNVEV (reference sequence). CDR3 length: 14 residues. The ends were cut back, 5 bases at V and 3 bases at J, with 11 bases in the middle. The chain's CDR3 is CASSPRLIYNEQFF. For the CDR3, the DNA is TGTGCCAGCAGTCCGAGACTGATCTACAATGAGCAGTTCTTC.

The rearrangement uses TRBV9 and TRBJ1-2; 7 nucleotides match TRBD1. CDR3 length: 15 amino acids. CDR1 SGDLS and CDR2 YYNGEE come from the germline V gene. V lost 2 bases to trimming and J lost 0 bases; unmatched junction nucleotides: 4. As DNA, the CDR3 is TGTGCCAGCAGCGTTACCGGACAGGCTAACTATGGCTACACCTTC. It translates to CASSVTGQANYGYTF.

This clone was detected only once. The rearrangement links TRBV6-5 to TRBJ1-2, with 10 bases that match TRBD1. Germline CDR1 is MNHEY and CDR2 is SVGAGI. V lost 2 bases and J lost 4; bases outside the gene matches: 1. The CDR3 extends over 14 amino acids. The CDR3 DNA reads TGTGCCAGCAGTTACGGGACAGGGGCCTATGGCTACACCTTC. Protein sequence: CASSYGTGAYGYTF.

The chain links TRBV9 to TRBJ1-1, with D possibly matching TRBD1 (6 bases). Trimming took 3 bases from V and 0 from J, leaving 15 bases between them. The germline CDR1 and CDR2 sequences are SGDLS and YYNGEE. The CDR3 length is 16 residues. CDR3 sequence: CASSAGPGAMNTEAFF. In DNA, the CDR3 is TGTGCCAGCAGCGCCGGCCCAGGGGCGATGAACACTGAAGCTTTCTTT.

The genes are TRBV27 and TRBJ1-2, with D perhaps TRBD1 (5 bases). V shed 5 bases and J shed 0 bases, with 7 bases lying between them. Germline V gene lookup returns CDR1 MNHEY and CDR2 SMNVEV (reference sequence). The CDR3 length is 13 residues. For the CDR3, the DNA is TGTGCCAGCAGTCCCAGGGCTAACTATGGCTACACCTTC. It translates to CASSPRANYGYTF.

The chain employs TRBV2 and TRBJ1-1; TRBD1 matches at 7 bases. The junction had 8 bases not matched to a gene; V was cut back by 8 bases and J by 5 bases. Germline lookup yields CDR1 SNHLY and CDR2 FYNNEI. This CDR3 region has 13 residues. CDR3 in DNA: TGTGCCAGCCGTTACAGGGGAGGGACTGAAGCTTTCTTT. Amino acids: CASRYRGGTEAFF.

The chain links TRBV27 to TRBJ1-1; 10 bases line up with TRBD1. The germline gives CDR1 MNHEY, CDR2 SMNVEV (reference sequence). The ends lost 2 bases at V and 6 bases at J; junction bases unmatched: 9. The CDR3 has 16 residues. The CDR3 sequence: CASSLTGQGTPPEAFF. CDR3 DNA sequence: TGTGCCAGCAGTTTAACGGGACAGGGGACCCCCCCTGAAGCTTTCTTT.

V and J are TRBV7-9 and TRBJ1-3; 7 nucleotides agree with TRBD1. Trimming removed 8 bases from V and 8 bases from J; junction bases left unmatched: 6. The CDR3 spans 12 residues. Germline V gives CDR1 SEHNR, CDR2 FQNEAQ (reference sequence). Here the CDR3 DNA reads TGTGCCAGCGAGACAGGGTGGGACACCATATATTTT. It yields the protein CASETGWDTIYF.

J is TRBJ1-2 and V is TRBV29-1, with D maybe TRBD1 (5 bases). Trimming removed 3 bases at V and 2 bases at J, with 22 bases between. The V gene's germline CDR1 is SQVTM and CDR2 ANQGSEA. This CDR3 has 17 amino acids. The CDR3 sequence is CSVDQGSERVLNYGYTF. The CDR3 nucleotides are TGCAGCGTTGATCAGGGATCGGAGAGGGTGCTAAACTATGGCTACACCTTC.

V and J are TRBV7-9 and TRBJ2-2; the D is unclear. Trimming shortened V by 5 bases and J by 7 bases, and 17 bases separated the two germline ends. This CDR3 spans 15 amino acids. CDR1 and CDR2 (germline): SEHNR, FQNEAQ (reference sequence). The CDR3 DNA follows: TGTGCCAGCAGCACATCCCTTTCGGGTATCGGGGAGCTGTTTTTT. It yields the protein CASSTSLSGIGELFF. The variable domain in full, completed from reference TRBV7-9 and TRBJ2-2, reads DTGVSQNPRHKITKRGQNVTFRCDPISEHNRLYWYRQTLGQGPEFLTYFQNEAQLEKSRLLSDRFSAERPKGSFSTLEIQRTEQGDSAMYLCASSTSLSGIGELFFGEGSRLTVL.

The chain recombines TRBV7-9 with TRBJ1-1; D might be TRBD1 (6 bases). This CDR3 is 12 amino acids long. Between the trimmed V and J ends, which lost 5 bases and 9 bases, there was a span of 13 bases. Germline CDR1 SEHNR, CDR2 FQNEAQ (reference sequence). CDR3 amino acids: CASSQTQGKAFF. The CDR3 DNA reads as TGTGCCAGCAGCCAGACGCAGGGGAAAGCTTTCTTT.

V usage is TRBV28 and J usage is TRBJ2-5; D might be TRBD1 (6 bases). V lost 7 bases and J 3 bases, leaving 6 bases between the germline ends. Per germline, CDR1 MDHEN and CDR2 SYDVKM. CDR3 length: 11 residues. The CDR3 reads CASNREETQYF. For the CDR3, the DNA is TGTGCCAGCAACAGGGAAGAGACCCAGTACTTC.

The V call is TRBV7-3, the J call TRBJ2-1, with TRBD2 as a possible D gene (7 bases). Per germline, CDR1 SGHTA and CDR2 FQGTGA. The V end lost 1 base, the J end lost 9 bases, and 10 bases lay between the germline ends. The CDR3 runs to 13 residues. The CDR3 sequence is CASSLKAGAEQFF. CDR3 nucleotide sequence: TGTGCCAGCAGCTTAAAGGCGGGGGCTGAGCAGTTCTTC.

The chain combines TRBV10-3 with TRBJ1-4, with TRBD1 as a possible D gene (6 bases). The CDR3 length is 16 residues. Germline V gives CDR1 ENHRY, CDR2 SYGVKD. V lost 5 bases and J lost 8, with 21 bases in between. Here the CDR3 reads CAISRSLQGATEKLFF. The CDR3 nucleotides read TGTGCCATCAGTCGATCACTACAGGGAGCCACGGAAAAACTGTTTTTT.

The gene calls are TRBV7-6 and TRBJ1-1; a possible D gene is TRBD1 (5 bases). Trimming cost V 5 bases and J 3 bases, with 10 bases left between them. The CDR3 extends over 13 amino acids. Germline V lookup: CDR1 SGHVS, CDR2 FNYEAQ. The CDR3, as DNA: TGTGCCAGCAGCGAGAGACAGCACACTGAAGCTTTCTTT. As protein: CASSERQHTEAFF.

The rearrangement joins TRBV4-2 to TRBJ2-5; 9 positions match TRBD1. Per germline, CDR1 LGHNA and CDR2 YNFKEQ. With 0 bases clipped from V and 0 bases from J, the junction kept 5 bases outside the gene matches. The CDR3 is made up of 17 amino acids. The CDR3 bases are TGTGCCAGCAGCCAAGACCGGGACAGGGCGTACCAAGAGACCCAGTACTTC. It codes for CASSQDRDRAYQETQYF.

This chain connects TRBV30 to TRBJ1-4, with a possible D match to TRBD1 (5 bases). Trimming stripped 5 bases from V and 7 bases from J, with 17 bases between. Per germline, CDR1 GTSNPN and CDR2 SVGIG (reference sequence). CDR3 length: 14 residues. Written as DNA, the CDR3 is TGTGCCTGGTGGCCGGGACTTCGAGGTGAAAAACTGTTTTTT. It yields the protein CAWWPGLRGEKLFF. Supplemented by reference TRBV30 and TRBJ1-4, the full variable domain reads SQTIHQWPATLVQPVGSPLSLECTVEGTSNPNLYWYRQAAGRGLQLLFYSVGIGQISSEVPQNLSASRPQDRQFILSSKKLLLSDSGFYLCAWWPGLRGEKLFFGSGTQLSVL.

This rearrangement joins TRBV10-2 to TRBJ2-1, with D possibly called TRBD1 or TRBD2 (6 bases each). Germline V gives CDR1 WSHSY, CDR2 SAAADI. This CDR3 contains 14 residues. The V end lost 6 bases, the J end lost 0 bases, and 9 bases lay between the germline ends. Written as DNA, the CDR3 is TGCGCCAGCAGCCGGGGGCTCTCCTACAATGAGCAGTTCTTC. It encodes CASSRGLSYNEQFF.

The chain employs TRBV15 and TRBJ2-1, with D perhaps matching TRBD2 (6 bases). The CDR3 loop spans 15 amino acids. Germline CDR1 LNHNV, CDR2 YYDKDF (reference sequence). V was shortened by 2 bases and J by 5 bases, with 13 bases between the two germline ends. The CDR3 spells CATSRSNSGHNEQFF. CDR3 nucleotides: TGTGCCACCAGCAGATCTAATAGCGGCCACAATGAGCAGTTCTTC.

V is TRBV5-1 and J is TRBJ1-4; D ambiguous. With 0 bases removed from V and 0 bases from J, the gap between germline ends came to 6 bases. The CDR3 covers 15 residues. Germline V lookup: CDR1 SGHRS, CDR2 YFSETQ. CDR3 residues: CASSLEYSTNEKLFF. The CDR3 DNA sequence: TGCGCCAGCAGCTTGGAATATTCAACTAATGAAAAACTGTTTTTT.

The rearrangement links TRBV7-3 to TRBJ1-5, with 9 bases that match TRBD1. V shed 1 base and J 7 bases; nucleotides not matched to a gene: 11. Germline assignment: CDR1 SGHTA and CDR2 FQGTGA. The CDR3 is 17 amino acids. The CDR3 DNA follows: TGTGCCAGCAGCTTAATTTTCGGGACAGGGCCCCGACAGCCCCAGCATTTT. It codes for CASSLIFGTGPRQPQHF.

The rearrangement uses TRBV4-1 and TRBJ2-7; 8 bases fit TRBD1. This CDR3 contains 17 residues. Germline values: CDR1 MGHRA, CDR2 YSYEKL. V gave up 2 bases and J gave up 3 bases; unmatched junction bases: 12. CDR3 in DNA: TGCGCCAGCAGCCAAAGCGTCTTTCAGGGGGCAAACTACGAGCAGTACTTC. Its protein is CASSQSVFQGANYEQYF.

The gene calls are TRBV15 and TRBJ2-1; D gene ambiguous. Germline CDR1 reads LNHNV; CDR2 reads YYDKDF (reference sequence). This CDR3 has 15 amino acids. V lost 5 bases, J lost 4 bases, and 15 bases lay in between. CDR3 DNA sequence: TGTGCCACCAGCTGGAGAGGAAGAGGATACAATGAGCAGTTCTTC. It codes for CATSWRGRGYNEQFF.

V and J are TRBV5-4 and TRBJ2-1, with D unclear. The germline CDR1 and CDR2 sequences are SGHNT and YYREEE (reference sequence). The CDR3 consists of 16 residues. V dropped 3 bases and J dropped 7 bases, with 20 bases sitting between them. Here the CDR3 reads CASSSPLSQRDNEQFF. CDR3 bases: TGTGCCAGCAGCTCCCCGCTGAGCCAGCGAGATAATGAGCAGTTCTTC.

CDR3 loop: CASSPGTGLGYGYTF. CDR3 bases: TGTGCCAGCTCACCGGGGACAGGGCTTGGCTATGGCTACACCTTC. The gene calls are TRBV18 and TRBJ1-2, with 9 nucleotides matching TRBD1. Trimming cost V 3 bases and J 4 bases; bases outside gene matches: 6. The CDR3 contains 15 residues. Germline loops: CDR1 KGHSH, CDR2 LQKENI.

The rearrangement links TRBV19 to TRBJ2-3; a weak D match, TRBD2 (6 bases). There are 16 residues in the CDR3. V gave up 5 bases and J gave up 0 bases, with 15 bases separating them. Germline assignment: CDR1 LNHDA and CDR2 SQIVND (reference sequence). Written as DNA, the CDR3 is TGTGCCAGTAGTCCCGAGAGGGAGGTGAGCACAGATACGCAGTATTTT. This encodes CASSPEREVSTDTQYF.

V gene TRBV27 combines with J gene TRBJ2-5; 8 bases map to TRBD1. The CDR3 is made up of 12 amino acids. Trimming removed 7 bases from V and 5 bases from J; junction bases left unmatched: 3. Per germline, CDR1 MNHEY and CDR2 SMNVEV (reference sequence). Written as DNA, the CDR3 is TGTGCCAGCAAGCGACAGGGGGAGACCCAGTACTTC. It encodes CASKRQGETQYF.